Only one count was recorded for the clone carrying this T cell receptor (beta chain). Its antigen is still unknown. The TCR beta profiling, which covered VDJ combination and CDR3 sequence, was carried out using genomic DNA as the template. TCRdb used MiXCR to reprocess the reads, holding one entry per CDR3 protein. The data hold fewer than 200,000 distinct CDR3 sequences, with about two thirds observed a single time. The sample originates from a study of CD8+CD57+ T cells in acquired aplastic anemia. Notes on the study in general: In common between the patients and the controls were twenty-nine CD8+ CDR3 sequences.

Patients sequenced had flow cytometry evidence of CD8+CD57+ cell expansion. The V and J ends lost 2 bases and 0 bases respectively, with 10 bases between them. The CDR3 contains 15 residues. Germline loops: CDR1 LNHNV, CDR2 YYDKDF (reference sequence). The source material was sorted CD4+, CD8+, or CD8+CD57+ T cells (not recorded which) from PBMCs. The TCR originated in a human donor with aplastic anemia. This chain connects TRBV15 to TRBJ1-1; D may be TRBD1 (5 bases). CDR3 sequence reads: CATSRSGRVNTEAFF. CDR3 in DNA: TGTGCCACCAGCAGATCAGGGAGGGTGAACACTGAAGCTTTCTTT.